The next 14 T cell receptor beta chains were all read from a single sample in a study of T cells in localized non-small cell lung cancer. Method: immunoSEQ multiplex PCR; TCRdb's copy keeps in-frame clones and lacks some. Of tens of thousands of clones listed, roughly 87% are singletons. The sample was peripheral blood, taken before any cancer treatment. Receptor source: a woman aged 40 to 75 with stage I lung adenocarcinoma.

The chain couples TRBV30 to TRBJ1-1; D not certain. Germline V gene sequence: CDR1 GTSNPN, CDR2 SVGIG (reference sequence). The CDR3 extends over 13 amino acids. V was pared by 3 bases and J by 0 bases, with 8 bases between. The CDR3 here is CAWREGMNTEAFF. The CDR3 nucleotides are TGTGCCTGGAGGGAAGGAATGAACACTGAAGCTTTCTTT.

This rearrangement joins TRBV30 to TRBJ2-7; no definite D call. The CDR3 length is 12 residues. Trimming stripped 4 bases from V and 1 base from J, with 8 bases between. Germline V lookup: CDR1 GTSNPN, CDR2 SVGIG (reference sequence). In DNA, the CDR3 is TGTGCCTGGAACCTTGGGTCCTACGAGCAGTACTTC. It encodes CAWNLGSYEQYF. Combining the CDR3 with reference TRBV30 and TRBJ2-7 gives the whole variable domain SQTIHQWPATLVQPVGSPLSLECTVEGTSNPNLYWYRQAAGRGLQLLFYSVGIGQISSEVPQNLSASRPQDRQFILSSKKLLLSDSGFYLCAWNLGSYEQYFGPGTRLTVT.

The chain joins TRBV7-9 to TRBJ2-7, with TRBD1 identical over 8 bases. Germline loops: CDR1 SEHNR, CDR2 FQNEAQ (reference sequence). This CDR3 comprises 14 residues. V dropped 7 bases and J dropped 2; count of bases not matched to a gene: 7. Here the CDR3 reads CASTGQGGTYEQYF. The CDR3, as DNA: TGTGCCAGCACCGGACAGGGCGGGACCTACGAGCAGTACTTC. Full variable domain (remainder filled in from reference TRBV7-9 and TRBJ2-7): DTGVSQNPRHKITKRGQNVTFRCDPISEHNRLYWYRQTLGQGPEFLTYFQNEAQLEKSRLLSDRFSAERPKGSFSTLEIQRTEQGDSAMYLCASTGQGGTYEQYFGPGTRLTVT.

The gene calls are TRBV5-4 and TRBJ1-1; tentative D call: TRBD1 (5 bases). The length of the CDR3 is 16 residues. Trimming left V 1 base short and J 4 bases short, with 17 bases between. Germline assignment: CDR1 SGHNT and CDR2 YYREEE (reference sequence). CDR3 sequence: CASSLTYRQHFTEAFF. For the CDR3, the DNA is TGTGCCAGCAGCTTGACTTATAGACAGCATTTCACTGAAGCTTTCTTT. Full variable domain (outside the CDR3, taken from reference TRBV5-4 and TRBJ1-1): ETGVTQSPTHLIKTRGQQVTLRCSSQSGHNTVSWYQQALGQGPQFIFQYYREEENGRGNFPPRFSGLQFPNYSSELNVNALELDDSALYLCASSLTYRQHFTEAFFGQGTRLTVV.

Written as DNA, the CDR3 is TGCAGTGCATGGGAGGGAGCGCAGTATTTT. Amino acid sequence: CSAWEGAQYF. The chain uses TRBV20-1 and TRBJ2-3; the match to TRBD2 covers 7 bases. The J segment lost 10 bases and the V segment lost 6 bases, leaving 4 bases of the junction unmatched. The germline gives CDR1 DFQATT, CDR2 SNEGSKA (reference sequence). There are 10 residues in the CDR3.

The rearrangement joins TRBV7-9 to TRBJ2-5; 10 positions agree with TRBD1. The CDR3 consists of 16 residues. Germline V gene sequence: CDR1 SEHNR, CDR2 FQNEAQ (reference sequence). Losses at the gene ends were 5 bases for V and 4 bases for J; bases not matched to a gene: 10. The CDR3 DNA reads as TGTGCCAGCAGCCCCCCGACAGGGGGCGCGGGAGAGACCCAGTACTTC. The encoded protein is CASSPPTGGAGETQYF.

The table lists this clone with a few counts. The chain carries TRBV25-1 and TRBJ1-1; possible D gene TRBD1, 5 bases. Germline V gene sequence: CDR1 MGHDK, CDR2 SYGVNS. V dropped 4 bases and J dropped 9 bases, with 12 bases sitting between them. This CDR3 has 12 amino acids. CDR3 nucleotide sequence: TGTGCCAGCAGTGGTGGGGGGGGGAAAGCTTTCTTT. It is translated as CASSGGGGKAFF.

The chain employs TRBV18 and TRBJ2-7; the match to TRBD1 covers 9 bases. CDR3 length equals 14 residues. The germline CDR1 and CDR2 sequences are KGHSH and LQKENI. The junction had 4 bases not matched to a gene; V was cut back by 6 bases and J by 1 base. CDR3: CASSGGQGSYEQYF. The CDR3 nucleotides are TGTGCCAGCTCGGGGGGACAGGGATCCTACGAGCAGTACTTC.

In this sample, this clone turned up a few times. The CDR3 sequence is CASSVGTASGNTIYF. The CDR3 DNA reads TGTGCCAGCAGCGTTGGGACGGCATCTGGAAACACCATATATTTT. The chain links TRBV5-5 to TRBJ1-3, with a possible D match to TRBD1 (5 bases). The CDR3 is 15 residues long. Germline assignment: CDR1 SGHKS and CDR2 YYEKEE (reference sequence). The V and J ends lost 4 bases and 1 base respectively, with 12 bases between them.

J is TRBJ1-4 and V is TRBV28; the D gene is possibly TRBD1 (6 bases). Germline V gene lookup returns CDR1 MDHEN and CDR2 SYDVKM. Trimming left V 8 bases short and J 8 bases short, with 15 bases between. CDR3 length: 13 residues. The CDR3 spells CASQGPSREKLFF. In DNA, the CDR3 is TGTGCCAGCCAGGGGCCATCGAGGGAAAAACTGTTTTTT.

This clone came up once. This rearrangement joins TRBV4-2 to TRBJ2-1, with TRBD2 matching over 7 bases. J gave up 5 bases and V 0 bases, and 4 bases lay outside the gene matches. This CDR3 spans 15 amino acids. The V gene's germline CDR1 is LGHNA and CDR2 YNFKEQ. The CDR3 coding sequence is TGTGCCAGCAGCCAAGAAGCGGGACTCAACAATGAGCAGTTCTTC. Translated, it gives CASSQEAGLNNEQFF.

The J gene is TRBJ1-1, the V gene TRBV28; D remains unclear. V shed 5 bases and J shed 2 bases, with 6 bases lying between them. CDR1 and CDR2 (germline): MDHEN, SYDVKM. This CDR3 region has 12 residues. CDR3 residues: CASSQSNTEAFF. CDR3 nucleotide sequence: TGTGCCAGCAGTCAGAGTAACACTGAAGCTTTCTTT. The full variable domain, rest sourced from reference TRBV28 and TRBJ1-1, is DVKVTQSSRYLVKRTGEKVFLECVQDMDHENMFWYRQDPGLGLRLIYFSYDVKMKEKGDIPEGYSVSREKKERFSLILESASTNQTSMYLCASSQSNTEAFFGQGTRLTVV.

V gene TRBV5-5 combines with J gene TRBJ2-7; 14 positions match TRBD2. The CDR3 has 15 amino acids. V lost 7 bases and J lost 4; bases outside the gene matches: 7. Germline loops: CDR1 SGHKS, CDR2 YYEKEE (reference sequence). Here the CDR3 reads CASFGGLAGEYEQYF. CDR3 nucleotides: TGTGCCAGCTTTGGGGGACTAGCGGGAGAGTACGAGCAGTACTTC.

The V gene is TRBV19, the J gene TRBJ2-7, with no clear D. The CDR3 is 13 amino acids. The V end was cut by 5 bases, the J end by 2 bases, with 10 bases between. CDR1 is LNHDA and CDR2 is SQIVND in the germline V gene (reference sequence). The DNA of the CDR3 is TGTGCCAGTAGTGTCAGGTTGACCTACGAGCAGTACTTC. As protein: CASSVRLTYEQYF.